Listed here are 22 T cell receptor beta chains from one sample, sequenced in a study of T cell repertoires in cytomegalovirus infection. Their recognized antigens are unknown. Each CDR3 protein gets one entry after TCRdb re-called the reads with MiXCR. The repertoire holds some 920,000 distinct CDR3 sequences, with approximately 31% as singletons. The sequences come from cultured CD8+ T cells from PBMCs, collected from culture after CMV antigen stimulation. The receptors stem from a human donor in good health (CMV status not recorded). Some clones in this sample may be carry-over from other donors' samples.

There are a few counts of this clonotype. The V call is TRBV7-9, the J call TRBJ1-5; 9 bases are shared with TRBD1. Per the germline V gene, CDR1 is SEHNR and CDR2 is FQNEAQ (reference sequence). With V trimmed by 5 bases and J by 11 bases, 13 bases remained unmatched. This CDR3 has 15 residues. In DNA form, the CDR3 reads TGTGCCAGCAGCAACGATCCGGGACAGGGTGAATCCCAGCATTTT. This translates into CASSNDPGQGESQHF.

This clonotype was detected ten times or more. The J gene is TRBJ2-1, the V gene TRBV19; D not certain. Germline CDR1 LNHDA, CDR2 SQIVND (reference sequence). The ends were cut back, 1 base at V and 1 base at J, with 8 bases in the middle. The CDR3 totals 15 residues. The CDR3 is CASSIGGNSYNEQFF. The CDR3 DNA reads TGTGCCAGTAGTATAGGTGGGAATTCCTACAATGAGCAGTTCTTC.

This clonotype was picked up a small number of times. The gene calls are TRBV27 and TRBJ1-6, with D perhaps matching TRBD1 (6 bases). This CDR3 region has 14 residues. Germline CDR1 reads MNHEY; CDR2 reads SMNVEV (reference sequence). The V gene lost 3 bases and the J gene lost 10 bases, with 13 bases spanning the gap. The CDR3 sequence: CASSLSGASSPLHF. CDR3 nucleotide sequence: TGTGCCAGCAGTTTGTCAGGGGCTTCATCACCCCTCCACTTT.

This clonotype has only a few counts. This chain uses TRBV20-1 with TRBJ2-7; D possibly corresponds to TRBD1 (6 bases). The CDR3 has 12 residues. The V and J ends lost 4 bases and 3 bases respectively, with 10 bases between them. Germline V gene sequence: CDR1 DFQATT, CDR2 SNEGSKA (reference sequence). The CDR3 region is CSAILQGYEQYF. CDR3 nucleotides: TGCAGTGCTATCCTACAGGGCTACGAGCAGTACTTC.

The V and J genes are TRBV10-3 and TRBJ2-5; possibly TRBD2 for D (6 bases). Germline lookup yields CDR1 ENHRY and CDR2 SYGVKD. The CDR3 has 15 residues. V dropped 4 bases and J dropped 5 bases, with 17 bases sitting between them. The CDR3 DNA is TGTGCCATCAGTGGGGGCGGCGGGATAAGTGAGACCCAGTACTTC. It codes for CAISGGGGISETQYF.

The chain couples TRBV5-6 to TRBJ2-1; 8 bases fit TRBD2. Germline lookup yields CDR1 SGHDT and CDR2 YYEEEE. V dropped 9 bases and J dropped 5; count of bases not matched to a gene: 10. This CDR3 contains 14 residues. The CDR3 loop reads CATSYGGGDNEQFF. CDR3 coding DNA: TGTGCCACCTCCTACGGGGGGGGGGACAATGAGCAGTTCTTC.

In this sample, this clonotype turned up many times. The chain carries TRBV7-9 and TRBJ1-1; no clear D gene. The V gene lost 1 base and the J gene lost 1 base, with 10 bases spanning the gap. The CDR3 has 15 residues. Looked up from germline, CDR1 is SEHNR and CDR2 is FQNEAQ (reference sequence). This CDR3 is CASSLGGGANTEAFF. DNA of the CDR3: TGTGCCAGCAGCTTAGGGGGAGGTGCGAACACTGAAGCTTTCTTT.

This clonotype was seen ten or more times. V and J are TRBV27 and TRBJ1-1; 7 nucleotides agree with TRBD1. The junction had 5 bases not matched to a gene; V was cut back by 0 bases and J by 4 bases. Germline V lookup: CDR1 MNHEY, CDR2 SMNVEV (reference sequence). The CDR3 has 15 amino acids. CDR3 coding DNA: TGTGCCAGCAGTTTATCAACAGGGGTGGGCACTGAAGCTTTCTTT. The encoded protein is CASSLSTGVGTEAFF.

The table lists this clonotype with a count of one. The chain couples TRBV12-5 to TRBJ1-5; tentative D call: TRBD1 (6 bases). This CDR3 comprises 15 residues. Trimming left V 1 base short and J 2 bases short, with 9 bases between. The germline CDR1 and CDR2 sequences are LGHNT and FRNRAP. The CDR3 sequence is CASGLDREGNQPQHF. CDR3 bases: TGTGCTAGTGGTTTGGACAGGGAGGGCAATCAGCCCCAGCATTTT.

V and J are TRBV20-1 and TRBJ2-1; D is unresolved. The germline gives CDR1 DFQATT, CDR2 SNEGSKA (reference sequence). The germline V and J ends were trimmed by 6 bases and 4 bases, with 28 bases remaining between them. CDR3 length: 18 amino acids. The CDR3 sequence is CSANLSPLKGAIYNEQFF. The CDR3 DNA reads as TGCAGTGCAAACCTTTCCCCTCTCAAGGGTGCTATTTACAATGAGCAGTTCTTC.

This clonotype was detected a few times. The chain carries TRBV7-3 and TRBJ2-1; possibly TRBD2 for D (6 bases). The CDR3 loop spans 17 amino acids. Looked up from germline, CDR1 is SGHTA and CDR2 is FQGTGA. The V and J ends lost 1 base and 0 bases respectively, with 13 bases between them. The CDR3 spells CASSLNGGSLSYNEQFF. The CDR3 DNA follows: TGTGCCAGCAGCTTAAATGGAGGGAGTCTCTCCTACAATGAGCAGTTCTTC.

The gene calls are TRBV19 and TRBJ1-5, with D uncertain. V was shortened by 6 bases and J by 1 base, with 10 bases between the two germline ends. In germline, CDR1 is LNHDA, CDR2 SQIVND (reference sequence). CDR3 length: 14 amino acids. The CDR3 sequence is CASRPELSNQPQHF. CDR3 in DNA: TGTGCCAGTAGACCGGAGTTAAGCAATCAGCCCCAGCATTTT.

Note on this clonotype: Being one base from a much bigger clone, this may be a read error. The V gene is TRBV7-8, the J gene TRBJ2-3; 11 positions agree with TRBD2. Germline-derived CDR1 and CDR2 are SGHVS and FQNEAQ. The CDR3 covers 16 residues. Here the CDR3 reads CANSFLPSGGTDTQYF. The CDR3 DNA reads TGTGCCAACAGCTTCCTTCCTAGCGGGGGGACAGATACGCAGTATTTT.

This clonotype turned up a few times. The chain joins TRBV10-3 to TRBJ1-2; D is unclear. The V gene lost 9 bases and the J gene lost 4 bases, with 12 bases spanning the gap. CDR1 is ENHRY, CDR2 SYGVKD, per germline. The CDR3 is 12 residues long. CDR3 in DNA: TGTGCCATTTTTAAATTGGGCTATGGCTACACCTTC. This gives the protein CAIFKLGYGYTF.

This clonotype was seen a handful of times. The chain couples TRBV7-9 to TRBJ2-1, with D perhaps given as TRBD1 or TRBD2 (5 bases each). Germline V lookup: CDR1 SEHNR, CDR2 FQNEAQ (reference sequence). The CDR3 is made up of 16 amino acids. Trimming left V 5 bases short and J 0 bases short, with 14 bases between. The CDR3 coding sequence is TGTGCCAGCAGCCCCGGGGCCAGAAGCTCCTACAATGAGCAGTTCTTC. The encoded protein is CASSPGARSSYNEQFF.

This clonotype has only a few counts. J is TRBJ1-1 and V is TRBV11-2, with 9 bases aligning to TRBD1. Germline V gene lookup returns CDR1 SGHAT and CDR2 FQNNGV. V dropped 2 bases and J dropped 5; count of bases not matched to a gene: 9. The CDR3 is 16 residues long. Here the CDR3 DNA reads TGTGCCAGCAGCTTATGGGACAGGGTGAGAGAAACTGAAGCTTTCTTT. This translates into CASSLWDRVRETEAFF.

This clonotype appeared once. The rearrangement links TRBV11-2 to TRBJ1-6; TRBD1 matches 8 bases. CDR3 length: 19 amino acids. Germline values: CDR1 SGHAT, CDR2 FQNNGV. With 5 bases clipped from V and 0 bases from J, the junction kept 12 bases outside the gene matches. CDR3 loop: CASSRWARQGSSYNSPLHF. In nucleotides, the CDR3 is TGTGCCAGCAGCCGTTGGGCTAGACAGGGGAGCTCCTATAATTCACCCCTCCACTTT.

The J gene is TRBJ1-2, the V gene TRBV7-6; the match to TRBD1 covers 7 bases. CDR1 is SGHVS, CDR2 FNYEAQ, per germline. The CDR3 is 12 amino acids. V trimming: 9 bases; J trimming: 6 bases; junction bases outside the gene matches: 7. In DNA form, the CDR3 reads TGTGCCAGTTTCAGGGGGAAAGATGGCTACACCTTC. It encodes CASFRGKDGYTF.

Concerning this clonotype: A read error may be the cause here, since a much bigger clone is one base away. The chain has TRBV7-8 and TRBJ2-7; D might be TRBD2 (6 bases). From germline, CDR1 is SGHVS and CDR2 FQNEAQ. The CDR3 covers 15 residues. This CDR3 reads CANSLRTGGSHEQYV. The CDR3 DNA reads TGTGCCAACAGCCTTCGGACTGGGGGGTCCCACGAGCAGTACGTC.

The chain has TRBV7-9 and TRBJ1-3; 7 bases line up with TRBD1. Germline V lookup: CDR1 SEHNR, CDR2 FQNEAQ (reference sequence). CDR3 length: 16 amino acids. V lost 3 bases and J lost 0; bases outside the gene matches: 5. The CDR3, as DNA: TGTGCCAGCAGCTTTTACAGGGGACACTCTGGAAACACCATATATTTT. Translation: CASSFYRGHSGNTIYF.

This clonotype turned up a few times. V gene TRBV6-2 or TRBV6-3 combines with J gene TRBJ2-3; TRBD2 agrees at 12 bases. CDR1 is MNHEY, CDR2 SVGEGT, per germline. The CDR3 runs 17 residues. Trimming at V came to 0 bases and at J to 2 bases, leaving 3 bases not matched to a gene. The CDR3 protein is CASSYSGLAGFTDTQYF. The CDR3 DNA is TGTGCCAGCAGTTACTCGGGACTAGCGGGTTTCACAGATACGCAGTATTTT.

The J gene is TRBJ1-5, the V gene TRBV15, with D hard to call. Germline values: CDR1 LNHNV, CDR2 YYDKDF (reference sequence). CDR3 length equals 13 residues. V was clipped by 0 bases and J by 7 bases, with 7 bases between them. The CDR3 is CATSRDGQQPQHF. The CDR3 coding sequence is TGTGCCACCAGCAGAGATGGGCAACAGCCCCAGCATTTT.